A selection of T cell receptor beta chains follows, all from one sample in a study of response to subunit inactivated influenza vaccine. TCRdb analysed the RT-PCR reads with MiXCR anew, one entry per CDR3 protein. The sample includes fewer than 800,000 distinct CDR3 sequences, about 15% of them seen just once. The material sequenced was PBMCs from blood, taken about 13 days after vaccination. Source of these receptors: a man aged 45-65 years who received an inactivated influenza vaccine. Both conserved end residues are part of each CDR3. The order of the fields is V gene, D gene, J gene, clone size, CDR3 protein, CDR3 DNA. D genes are given only for firm matches. Rows give clone size only sometimes, using once, few, many, or a class for an expanded clone.

>TRBV6-1|.|TRBJ2-2|many
CASRPTGVTGELFF
TGTGCCAGCAGACCCACTGGGGTAACCGGGGAGCTGTTTTTT
>TRBV2|.|TRBJ1-6|few
CASSERGAGNSPLHF
TGTGCCAGCAGTGAACGGGGGGCCGGTAATTCACCCCTCCACTTT
>TRBV28|TRBD2|TRBJ2-4|.
CASRYWAGGKAIQYF
TGTGCCAGCAGGTACTGGGCGGGGGGGAAAGCCATTCAGTACTTC
>TRBV5-1|.|TRBJ2-6|.
CASSLSSGTGANVLTF
TGCGCCAGCAGCTTGTCTTCGGGAACTGGGGCCAACGTCCTGACTTTC
>TRBV10-3|TRBD2|TRBJ2-7|many
CAISDPGTSGGTYEQYF
TGTGCCATCAGTGATCCCGGGACTAGCGGGGGGACCTACGAGCAGTACTTC
>TRBV7-6|.|TRBJ2-7|few
CASSSSPSGEQYF
TGTGCCAGCAGCTCCAGCCCCTCGGGCGAGCAGTACTTC
>TRBV12-3/TRBV12-4|.|TRBJ1-6|.
CASSSEGRVSPLHF
TGTGCCAGCAGTTCCGAGGGCAGAGTATCACCCCTCCACTTT
>TRBV19|.|TRBJ1-1|few
CASSPGGLKDTEAFF
TGTGCCAGTAGTCCGGGGGGACTCAAAGACACTGAAGCTTTCTTT
>TRBV6-1|TRBD1|TRBJ2-3|.
CASGNPTGGTDTQYF
TGTGCCAGCGGGAACCCGACAGGGGGGACAGATACGCAGTATTTT
>TRBV24-1|TRBD2|TRBJ2-3|.
CATSDPISGAGADTQYF
TGTGCCACCAGTGACCCCATTAGCGGGGCTGGGGCAGATACGCAGTATTTT
>TRBV7-3|TRBD1|TRBJ2-6|few
CASSPRTGISGANVLTF
TGTGCCAGCAGCCCCAGGACAGGGATCTCTGGGGCCAACGTCCTGACTTTC
>TRBV4-3|TRBD2|TRBJ2-1|.
CASSQDPWGAGRYNEQFF
TGCGCCAGCAGCCAAGACCCCTGGGGAGCGGGGCGATACAATGAGCAGTTCTTC
>TRBV20-1|.|TRBJ1-5|few
CSASLGYRNQPQHF
TGCAGTGCTAGTTTGGGGTATCGCAATCAGCCCCAGCATTTT
>TRBV10-2|TRBD1|TRBJ2-7|few
CASRQGASEQYF
TGCGCCAGCAGGCAGGGGGCTTCTGAGCAGTACTTC
>TRBV10-3|.|TRBJ1-1|few
CAISESGGEAFF
TGTGCCATCAGTGAGTCCGGGGGTGAAGCTTTCTTT
>TRBV3-1|TRBD1|TRBJ2-3|few
CASSPGGRDADTQYF
TGTGCCAGCAGTCCAGGGGGAAGGGACGCAGATACGCAGTATTTT
>TRBV25-1|TRBD2|TRBJ2-3|many
CASSDFGTTTDTQYF
TGTGCCAGCAGTGACTTTGGGACTACCACAGATACGCAGTATTTT
>TRBV7-3|TRBD2|TRBJ2-1|many
CASSAIAGGLYEQFF
TGTGCCAGCAGCGCAATAGCGGGAGGTCTCTATGAGCAGTTCTTC
>TRBV20-1|TRBD1|TRBJ2-3|.
CSARPGQGSDTQYF
TGCAGTGCTAGGCCGGGACAGGGGTCAGATACGCAGTATTTT
>TRBV2|.|TRBJ2-5|.
CASSGGRETQYF
TGTGCCAGCAGTGGCGGTAGGGAGACCCAGTACTTC
>TRBV5-1|.|TRBJ2-1|few
CASSFSDYNEQFF
TGCGCCAGCAGCTTTAGCGACTACAATGAGCAGTTCTTC
>TRBV12-3/TRBV12-4|TRBD2|TRBJ2-1|many
CASSPRASGRGEQFF
TGTGCCAGCAGTCCACGGGCTAGCGGGAGGGGGGAGCAGTTCTTC
>TRBV11-2|.|TRBJ2-2|few
CASSLDSRLPGGTGELFF
TGTGCCAGCAGCTTAGATTCGCGTCTTCCGGGTGGAACCGGGGAGCTGTTTTTT
>TRBV6-5|TRBD2|TRBJ2-1|.
CASSSLGLEYNEQFF
TGTGCCAGCAGTTCCCTGGGACTAGAATACAATGAGCAGTTCTTC
>TRBV20-1|TRBD2|TRBJ2-3|.
CSAQPAGDARTQYF
TGCAGTGCCCAGCCCGCGGGAGACGCCCGAACGCAGTATTTT
>TRBV10-3|.|TRBJ2-6|.
CAIMGSGANVLTF
TGTGCCATCATGGGCTCTGGGGCCAACGTCCTGACTTTC
>TRBV5-1|TRBD2|TRBJ2-5|few
CASSAGPGLAILETQYF
TGCGCCAGCAGCGCAGGGCCGGGACTAGCAATACTCGAGACCCAGTACTTC
>TRBV13|.|TRBJ2-7|.
CASSVLPQVHEQYF
TGTGCCAGCAGCGTCCTCCCTCAAGTCCACGAGCAGTACTTC
>TRBV6-2/TRBV6-3|.|TRBJ1-1|few
CASSYSRETNTEAFF
TGTGCCAGCAGTTACTCGAGGGAAACGAACACTGAAGCTTTCTTT
>TRBV5-1|.|TRBJ2-3|.
CASSFQRGPDTQYF
TGCGCCAGCAGCTTTCAACGGGGCCCAGATACGCAGTATTTT
>TRBV10-3|.|TRBJ2-3|few
CAITDRDTQYF
TGTGCCATCACCGACAGGGATACGCAGTATTTT
>TRBV7-7|TRBD1|TRBJ2-3|few
CASSYGQGATDTQYF
TGTGCCAGCAGTTACGGGCAGGGGGCTACAGATACGCAGTATTTT
>TRBV27|TRBD2|TRBJ2-3|few
CASSFSGGRGTQYF
TGTGCCAGCAGTTTTAGCGGGGGAAGGGGTACGCAGTATTTT
>TRBV6-5|.|TRBJ1-1|.
CASSYDLSGTEAFF
TGTGCCAGCAGTTACGACCTCTCGGGGACTGAAGCTTTCTTT
>TRBV20-1|.|TRBJ2-7|.
CSARDLGGVVYEQYF
TGCAGTGCTAGAGATCTCGGGGGAGTTGTCTACGAGCAGTACTTC
>TRBV28|.|TRBJ2-7|few
CASRPVSGSFFEQYF
TGTGCCAGCAGACCAGTTAGCGGAAGCTTTTTCGAGCAGTACTTC
>TRBV4-1|TRBD2|TRBJ2-1|.
CASSQRSGDLGLARNEQFF
TGCGCCAGCAGCCAAAGGTCGGGGGACTTGGGACTAGCTAGGAATGAGCAGTTCTTC
>TRBV7-2|.|TRBJ2-3|.
CASSLLERGLSTDTQYF
TGTGCCAGCAGCTTATTGGAACGGGGGCTGAGCACAGATACGCAGTATTTT
>TRBV5-1|.|TRBJ1-2|few
CASSFSGSGGYTF
TGCGCCAGCAGTTTCTCAGGGAGCGGTGGCTACACCTTC
>TRBV29-1|TRBD2|TRBJ2-3|few
CSVSGRVTDTQYF
TGCAGCGTAAGCGGGAGGGTGACAGATACGCAGTATTTT
>TRBV7-2|.|TRBJ2-1|.
CASSLEGQGGYNEQFF
TGTGCCAGCAGCTTAGAAGGTCAGGGGGGGTACAATGAGCAGTTCTTC
>TRBV20-1|.|TRBJ1-6|many
CSARDGSVEYSPLHF
TGCAGTGCTAGAGATGGCTCCGTCGAATATTCACCCCTCCACTTT
>TRBV6-2/TRBV6-3|.|TRBJ1-2|many
CASTRTALGYGYTF
TGTGCCAGCACTCGGACAGCCCTAGGCTATGGCTACACCTTC
>TRBV7-8|.|TRBJ1-1|few
CASSSKQVNTEAFF
TGTGCCAGCAGCTCGAAACAGGTGAACACTGAAGCTTTCTTT
>TRBV27|.|TRBJ2-7|few
CASSRNEVYEQYF
TGTGCCAGCAGTAGAAACGAGGTGTACGAGCAGTACTTC
>TRBV5-5|.|TRBJ2-1|.
CASSLTSQGRNEQFF
TGTGCCAGCAGCTTGACTTCACAGGGTCGGAATGAGCAGTTCTTC
>TRBV7-2|.|TRBJ1-5|few
CASSLDEDTQEHF
TGTGCCAGCAGCTTAGATGAGGACACTCAAGAGCATTTT
>TRBV20-1|.|TRBJ2-1|.
CSARDRRTPYNEQFF
TGCAGTGCTAGAGATCGGAGGACTCCTTACAATGAGCAGTTCTTC
>TRBV15|.|TRBJ2-7|few
CATSRGRGGGGEQYF
TGTGCCACCAGCCGAGGGCGGGGAGGAGGGGGTGAGCAGTACTTC
>TRBV28|TRBD1|TRBJ1-4|.
CASSFYRGPTNEKLFF
TGTGCCAGCAGTTTCTACAGGGGGCCGACTAATGAAAAACTGTTTTTT